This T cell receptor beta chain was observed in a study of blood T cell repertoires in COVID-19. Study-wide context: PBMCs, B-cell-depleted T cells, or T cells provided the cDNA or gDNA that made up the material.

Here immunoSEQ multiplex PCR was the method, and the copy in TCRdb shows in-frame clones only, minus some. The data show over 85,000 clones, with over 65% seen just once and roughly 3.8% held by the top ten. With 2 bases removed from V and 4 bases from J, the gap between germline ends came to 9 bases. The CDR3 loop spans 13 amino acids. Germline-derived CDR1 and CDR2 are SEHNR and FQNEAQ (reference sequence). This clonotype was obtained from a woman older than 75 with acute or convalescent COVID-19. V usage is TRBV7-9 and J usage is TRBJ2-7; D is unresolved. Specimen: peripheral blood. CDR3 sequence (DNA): TGTGCCAGCAGCTTACGAGACAAGTACGAGCAGTACTTC. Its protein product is CASSLRDKYEQYF.